The 27 T cell receptor beta chains given below trace back to one sample, sequenced in a study of T cell responses to AZD1222 COVID-19 vaccine. The table came from immunoSEQ multiplex PCR; TCRdb's copy has only in-frame clones and leaves some out. Of 77,000 or so clones listed, more than 80% were seen once; the top ten hold about 31%. This specimen consisted of peripheral blood, obtained on day 0 of AZD1222 vaccination. The origin of the receptors is an adult in good health.

The chain uses TRBV5-1 and TRBJ2-2, with 7 nucleotides matching TRBD1. Looked up from germline, CDR1 is SGHRS and CDR2 is YFSETQ. Trimming at V came to 1 base and at J to 6 bases, leaving 6 bases not matched to a gene. This CDR3 spans 15 amino acids. The CDR3 nucleotides are TGCGCCAGCAGCTTGCAGGGGGTTAATGCCGGGGAGCTGTTTTTT. Translating it yields CASSLQGVNAGELFF.

This chain joins TRBV7-7 and TRBJ2-1, with D perhaps assigned TRBD1 or TRBD2 (5 bases each). With 4 bases removed from V and 5 bases from J, the gap between germline ends came to 9 bases. Germline V lookup: CDR1 SSHAT, CDR2 FNYEAQ (reference sequence). This CDR3 comprises 13 residues. CDR3 sequence reads: CASSSGRDNEQFF. CDR3 nucleotides: TGTGCCAGCAGCTCGGGACGGGACAATGAGCAGTTCTTC.

The chain employs TRBV11-2 and TRBJ2-5, with TRBD2 matching 7 bases. V was pared by 5 bases and J by 5 bases, with 8 bases of the junction left unmatched. The CDR3 sequence is 14 residues long. CDR1 and CDR2 from the germline V gene are SGHAT and FQNNGV. The CDR3 DNA sequence: TGTGCCAGCAGCCCCTGGGACTATGGGGAGACCCAGTACTTC. Amino acids: CASSPWDYGETQYF. Full variable domain (outside the CDR3, taken from reference TRBV11-2 and TRBJ2-5): EAGVAQSPRYKIIEKRQSVAFWCNPISGHATLYWYQQILGQGPKLLIQFQNNGVVDDSQLPKDRFSAERLKGVDSTLKIQPAKLEDSAVYLCASSPWDYGETQYFGPGTRLLVL.

This clone was recorded a few times. V and J are TRBV10-3 and TRBJ2-7, with TRBD2 matching over 14 bases. After removal of 4 bases from V and 6 bases from J, the junction contained 5 bases not matched to a gene. Germline assignment: CDR1 ENHRY and CDR2 SYGVKD. There are 15 residues in the CDR3. CDR3 protein: CAISGPGTSGSEQYF. CDR3 nucleotide sequence: TGTGCCATCAGTGGTCCCGGGACTAGCGGGAGCGAGCAGTACTTC.

V is TRBV7-9 and J is TRBJ1-2; 9 nucleotides line up with TRBD1. This CDR3 spans 16 amino acids. V lost 3 bases to trimming and J lost 4 bases; unmatched junction nucleotides: 9. CDR1 and CDR2 from the germline V gene are SEHNR and FQNEAQ (reference sequence). This chain's CDR3 is CASSFSRTGVTYGYTF. The DNA of the CDR3 is TGTGCCAGCAGCTTCTCGAGGACAGGGGTTACCTATGGCTACACCTTC.

V and J are TRBV19 and TRBJ2-7; D call uncertain. V lost 3 bases, J lost 0 bases, and 15 bases lay in between. CDR1 and CDR2 (germline): LNHDA, SQIVND (reference sequence). The length of the CDR3 is 16 residues. The CDR3 reads CASSMGLAVPSYEQYF. CDR3 coding DNA: TGTGCCAGTAGTATGGGTTTAGCAGTACCCTCCTACGAGCAGTACTTC.

The J gene is TRBJ2-7, the V gene TRBV4-2, with 9 bases that match TRBD1. V lost 6 bases to trimming and J lost 5 bases; unmatched junction nucleotides: 11. This CDR3 has 15 amino acids. Germline V lookup: CDR1 LGHNA, CDR2 YNFKEQ. CDR3 nucleotides: TGTGCCAGCAGTAAGAGGACAGGGGATATCCACGAGCAGTACTTC. Its translation is CASSKRTGDIHEQYF.

The V gene is TRBV29-1, the J gene TRBJ2-7; D is uncertain. Trimming cost V 6 bases and J 0 bases, with 9 bases left between them. CDR3 length: 12 residues. Looked up from germline, CDR1 is SQVTM and CDR2 is ANQGSEA. The CDR3 DNA reads as TGCAGCGTGAGTAAGGGCTCCTACGAGCAGTACTTC. Its translation is CSVSKGSYEQYF.

The rearrangement joins TRBV25-1 to TRBJ2-7; 8 nucleotides agree with TRBD1. The V and J ends lost 1 base and 6 bases, in that order; junction bases with no gene match: 8. The germline gives CDR1 MGHDK, CDR2 SYGVNS. This CDR3 spans 15 amino acids. The CDR3 DNA follows: TGTGCCAGCAGTGAATCAGGAACAGGGGGTGGCGAGCAGTACTTC. This translates into CASSESGTGGGEQYF.

This clone is a singleton in its sample. This chain uses TRBV19 with TRBJ2-7, with a weak D call TRBD1 (6 bases). V lost 6 bases and J lost 0, with 12 bases in between. The length of the CDR3 is 14 residues. The V gene's germline CDR1 is LNHDA and CDR2 SQIVND (reference sequence). For the CDR3, the DNA is TGTGCCAGTAGCACAGGGACGGCCTCCTACGAGCAGTACTTC. Amino acid sequence: CASSTGTASYEQYF.

The rearrangement uses TRBV19 and TRBJ1-1, with 7 bases identical to TRBD1. CDR1 is LNHDA, CDR2 SQIVND, per germline (reference sequence). J gave up 7 bases and V 2 bases, and 1 base lay outside the gene matches. The CDR3 loop spans 12 amino acids. The CDR3 bases are TGTGCCAGTAGTATACGGGACAGTGAAGCTTTCTTT. Its protein product is CASSIRDSEAFF.

The rearrangement links TRBV7-9 to TRBJ2-3; no reliable D call. The CDR3 loop spans 14 amino acids. The germline gives CDR1 SEHNR, CDR2 FQNEAQ (reference sequence). The V end lost 3 bases, the J end lost 6 bases, and 13 bases lay between the germline ends. CDR3 DNA: TGTGCCAGCAGCTTGGCCTCTGCAGCTGATACGCAGTATTTT. This encodes CASSLASAADTQYF.

The chain carries TRBV2 and TRBJ1-1; the D is unclear. The CDR3 loop spans 12 amino acids. Trimming left V 5 bases short and J 6 bases short, with 10 bases between. The V gene's germline CDR1 is SNHLY and CDR2 FYNNEI. CDR3 nucleotides: TGTGCCAGCAGTCGACGTGCCTCTGAAGCTTTCTTT. It encodes CASSRRASEAFF.

CDR3: CASSGGKGTGGHTGELFF. The CDR3 DNA follows: TGCGCCAGCAGTGGGGGTAAGGGGACAGGGGGCCACACCGGGGAGCTGTTTTTT. This chain joins TRBV10-1 and TRBJ2-2; 12 positions agree with TRBD1. The CDR3 covers 18 residues. Germline V gene data show CDR1 as WNHNN and CDR2 as SYGVQD (reference sequence). V shed 4 bases, J shed 3 bases, and the junction held 9 bases outside the gene matches.

The chain employs TRBV3-1 (or the pseudogene TRBV3-2) and TRBJ1-4, with TRBD1 identical over 10 bases. The CDR3 is 15 amino acids. The V and J ends lost 5 bases and 8 bases, in that order; junction bases with no gene match: 8. Germline V lookup: CDR1 LGHDT, CDR2 YNNKEL (reference sequence). DNA for the CDR3: TGTGCCAGCAGCGTACGCGGGACAGGGGACGAAAAACTGTTTTTT. As protein: CASSVRGTGDEKLFF.

The CDR3 loop is CASSQGAGQPQHF. The CDR3 coding sequence is TGTGCCAGCAGCCAAGGTGCGGGACAGCCCCAGCATTTT. V is TRBV3-1 (or the pseudogene TRBV3-2) and J is TRBJ1-5; D uncertain. Trimming stripped 1 base from V and 7 bases from J, with 8 bases between. The CDR3 runs to 13 residues. Per the germline V gene, CDR1 is LGHDT and CDR2 is YNNKEL (reference sequence).

CDR3 in DNA: TGTGCCAGCAGCCGCGACAGGGGATTAAATGGCTACACCTTC. The encoded protein is CASSRDRGLNGYTF. The V gene is TRBV28, the J gene TRBJ1-2; 8 bases align to TRBD1. After removal of 6 bases from V and 6 bases from J, the junction contained 9 bases not matched to a gene. This CDR3 contains 14 residues. Per germline, CDR1 MDHEN and CDR2 SYDVKM.

This clone was recorded only once. The chain recombines TRBV2 with TRBJ1-6; possibly TRBD1 for D (5 bases). The CDR3 is 13 amino acids. Trimming shortened V by 7 bases and J by 5 bases, and 9 bases separated the two germline ends. CDR1 and CDR2 from the germline V gene are SNHLY and FYNNEI. CDR3: CASMRDHNSPLHF. DNA of the CDR3: TGTGCCAGCATGAGGGACCATAATTCACCCCTCCACTTT.

The V and J genes are TRBV7-2 and TRBJ2-5; the D gene is possibly TRBD1 (6 bases). Germline-derived CDR1 and CDR2 are SGHTA and FQGNSA. This CDR3 spans 15 amino acids. V shed 5 bases and J shed 2 bases, with 15 bases lying between them. CDR3 region: CASSPHRDEQETQYF. CDR3 DNA sequence: TGTGCCAGCAGCCCTCACAGGGATGAACAAGAGACCCAGTACTTC.

The rearrangement joins TRBV5-1 to TRBJ1-1; TRBD1 matches 12 bases. Losses at the gene ends were 4 bases for V and 7 bases for J; bases not matched to a gene: 8. The germline V gene has CDR1 SGHRS and CDR2 YFSETQ. This CDR3 is 15 amino acids long. The CDR3 region has the DNA TGCGCCAGCAGCCCTCCGGGACAGGGGGCGCTTGAAGCTTTCTTT. It specifies CASSPPGQGALEAFF.

This clone was recorded a few times. The V call is TRBV6-5, the J call TRBJ2-5, with D unclear. This CDR3 comprises 15 residues. The germline V gene encodes CDR1 MNHEY and CDR2 SVGAGI. Trimming took 4 bases from V and 4 from J, leaving 16 bases between them. The CDR3 DNA follows: TGTGCCAGCAGTTCCGGAGTAGGGTCCGGAGAGACCCAGTACTTC. As protein: CASSSGVGSGETQYF.

In DNA form, the CDR3 reads TGTGCCACCAGCAGAGGAGTTAGCAATCAGCCCCAGCATTTT. Amino acid sequence: CATSRGVSNQPQHF. The rearrangement links TRBV15 to TRBJ1-5; no reliable D call. CDR3 size: 14 residues. Deletions cut 1 base from V and 0 bases from J, with 4 bases between. The V gene's germline CDR1 is LNHNV and CDR2 YYDKDF (reference sequence).

The chain joins TRBV6-2 or TRBV6-3 to TRBJ2-1, with 8 nucleotides matching TRBD2. Germline assignment: CDR1 MNHEY and CDR2 SVGEGT. The CDR3 has 16 amino acids. Trimming took 6 bases from V and 7 from J; bases not matched to a gene: 14. This CDR3 reads CASSQRGAGVRNEQFF. The DNA of the CDR3 is TGTGCCAGCAGCCAACGGGGAGCGGGAGTTCGGAATGAGCAGTTCTTC.

This chain links TRBV6-5 with TRBJ2-7; 8 bases map to TRBD2. The CDR3 is 14 amino acids. V shed 6 bases and J 3 bases; nucleotides not matched to a gene: 7. The germline V gene has CDR1 MNHEY and CDR2 SVGAGI. Here the CDR3 reads CASSRSGAHYEQYF. Written as DNA, the CDR3 is TGTGCCAGCAGCCGTAGCGGGGCACACTACGAGCAGTACTTC.

This chain joins TRBV12-3 or TRBV12-4 and TRBJ1-1; the D gene is possibly TRBD1 (6 bases). Trimming removed 6 bases from V and 11 bases from J, with 16 bases in between. This CDR3 is 12 amino acids long. CDR3 DNA: TGTGCCAGCAGCCCCGCTCGGGGGCACGCTTTCTTT. The encoded protein is CASSPARGHAFF.

V and J are TRBV6-5 and TRBJ2-5, with D maybe TRBD1 (5 bases). Germline V lookup: CDR1 MNHEY, CDR2 SVGAGI. V lost 0 bases, J lost 0 bases, and 8 bases lay in between. The CDR3 is 15 residues long. CDR3 residues: CASSYSGRDQETQYF. DNA of the CDR3: TGTGCCAGCAGTTACTCCGGCAGGGACCAAGAGACCCAGTACTTC.

The chain is built from TRBV18 and TRBJ1-5; D uncertain. The V gene's germline CDR1 is KGHSH and CDR2 LQKENI. The CDR3 consists of 13 residues. Trimming removed 1 base at V and 11 bases at J, with 12 bases between. The CDR3 region is CASSPQGRGAQHF. CDR3 nucleotides: TGTGCCAGCTCACCACAAGGAAGAGGAGCCCAGCATTTT.